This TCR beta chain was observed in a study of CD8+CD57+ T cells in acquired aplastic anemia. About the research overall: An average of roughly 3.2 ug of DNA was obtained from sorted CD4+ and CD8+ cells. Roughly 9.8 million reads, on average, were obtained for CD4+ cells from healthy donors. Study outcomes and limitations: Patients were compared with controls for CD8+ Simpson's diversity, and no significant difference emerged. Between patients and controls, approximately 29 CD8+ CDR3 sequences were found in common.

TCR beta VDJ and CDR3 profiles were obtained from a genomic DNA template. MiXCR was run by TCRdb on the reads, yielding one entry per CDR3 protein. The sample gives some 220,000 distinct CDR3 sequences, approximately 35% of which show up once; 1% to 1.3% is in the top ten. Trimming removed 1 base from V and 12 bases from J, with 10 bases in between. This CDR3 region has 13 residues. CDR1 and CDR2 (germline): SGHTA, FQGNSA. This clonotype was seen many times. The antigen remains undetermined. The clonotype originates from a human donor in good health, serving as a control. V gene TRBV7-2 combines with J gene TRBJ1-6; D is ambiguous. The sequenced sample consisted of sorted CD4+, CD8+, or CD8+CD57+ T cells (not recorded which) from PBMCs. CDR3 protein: CASSLDSNRPLHF. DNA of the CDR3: TGTGCCAGCAGCTTAGACAGCAACCGACCCCTCCACTTT.